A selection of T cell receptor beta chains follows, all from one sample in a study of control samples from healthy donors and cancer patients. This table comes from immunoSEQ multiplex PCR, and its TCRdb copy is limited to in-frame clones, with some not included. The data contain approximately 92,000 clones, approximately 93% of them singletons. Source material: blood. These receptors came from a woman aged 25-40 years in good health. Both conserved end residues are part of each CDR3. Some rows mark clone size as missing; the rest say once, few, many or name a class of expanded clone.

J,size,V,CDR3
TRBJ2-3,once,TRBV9,CASSVGIWTSGDTQYF
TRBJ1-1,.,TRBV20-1,CSAGTSHEAFF
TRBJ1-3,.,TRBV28,CASSYGSRGSGNTIYF
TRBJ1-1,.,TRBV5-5,CASSLKGPNTEAFF
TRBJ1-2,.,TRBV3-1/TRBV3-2,CASSQGDYGYTF
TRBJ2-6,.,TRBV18,CASSRTQISGANVLTF
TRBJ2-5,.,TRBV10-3,CAISDSPRERQETQYF
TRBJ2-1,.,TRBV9,CASSRTSGGKQFF
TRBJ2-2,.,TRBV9,CASSVGGQNTGELFF
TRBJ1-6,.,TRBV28,CASSPVGDNSPLHF
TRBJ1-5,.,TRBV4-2,CASSQDREQPQHF
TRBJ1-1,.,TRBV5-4,CASSRGQGTVNTEAFF
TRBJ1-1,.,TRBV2,CASREGGTEAFF
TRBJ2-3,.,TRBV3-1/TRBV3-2,CASSQVERQGDTQYF
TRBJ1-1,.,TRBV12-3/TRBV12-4,CASSPNMNTEAFF
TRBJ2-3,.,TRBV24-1,CATSSTGASYFRTDTQYF
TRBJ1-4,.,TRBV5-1,CASSSSTGVDEKLFF
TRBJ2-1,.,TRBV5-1,CASRSVASGRANNEQFF
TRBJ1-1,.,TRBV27,CASSLTLNTEAFF
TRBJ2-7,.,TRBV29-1,CSARGGWQDSSYEQYF
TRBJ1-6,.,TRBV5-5,CASSSGGTVLGSPLHF
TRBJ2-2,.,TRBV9,CARSRVSGGGGELFF
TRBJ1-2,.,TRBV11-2,CASSPSVGRSYGYTF
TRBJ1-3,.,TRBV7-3,CASSLAGPGNTIYF
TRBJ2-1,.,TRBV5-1,CASSLMGDSSYNEQFF
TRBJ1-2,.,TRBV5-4,CASSLDSNYGYTF
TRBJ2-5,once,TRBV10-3,CAISEGPKETQYF
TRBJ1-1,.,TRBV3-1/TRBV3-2,CASSQVGGTEAFF
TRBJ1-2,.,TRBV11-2,CASSLAGQHYGYTF
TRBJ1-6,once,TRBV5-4,CASSLSMNNSPLHF
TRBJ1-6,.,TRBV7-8,CASSLGGSESPLHF
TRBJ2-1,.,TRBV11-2,CASSKGIYNEQFF
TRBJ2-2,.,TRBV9,CASSAAGLGELFF
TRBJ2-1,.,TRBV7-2,CASSFGTGENEQFF
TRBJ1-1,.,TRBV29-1,CSAPGHLNTEAFF
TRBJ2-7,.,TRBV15,CATSYGRDRGSYEQYF
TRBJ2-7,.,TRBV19,CASSTNSGRALYEQYF
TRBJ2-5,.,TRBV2,CASRTRTNEETQYF
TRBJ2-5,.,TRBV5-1,CASSSGVQETQYF
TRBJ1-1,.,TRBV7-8,CASSLDLNTEAFF